One sample yielded the 9 T cell receptor beta chains listed below, sequenced in a study of identical twins. TCRdb re-called the 5' RACE reads with MiXCR, one entry per CDR3 protein. The sample yields some 560,000 distinct CDR3 sequences, 7.5% to 10% seen once. Another study also made use of these data, one on yellow fever vaccine responses in identical twins.

Sequencing input: PBMCs. These receptor sequences come from a woman aged 18-30 years in good health.

This CDR3 is CASSQAAGPSEQFF. The DNA for the CDR3 is TGCGCCAGCAGCCAAGCTGCGGGGCCGAGTGAGCAGTTCTTC. The chain couples TRBV4-1 to TRBJ2-1; the D gene is possibly TRBD2 (6 bases). Trimming took off 1 base at V and 9 bases at J, with 13 bases between the two ends. This CDR3 is built from 14 residues. Germline V CDR1 and CDR2: MGHRA, YSYEKL.

V gene TRBV20-1 combines with J gene TRBJ2-5; TRBD1 matches at 7 bases. With V trimmed by 3 bases and J by 4 bases, 8 bases remained unmatched. The V gene's germline CDR1 is DFQATT and CDR2 SNEGSKA (reference sequence). CDR3 length equals 14 residues. The CDR3 loop reads CSAREGGGGETQYF. CDR3 coding DNA: TGCAGTGCTAGGGAAGGGGGCGGAGGAGAGACCCAGTACTTC.

This clonotype has more than one count but fewer than ten. V is TRBV5-1 and J is TRBJ2-7; 14 bases are a match to TRBD2. V was pared by 4 bases and J by 2 bases, with 11 bases of the junction left unmatched. The CDR3 length is 18 residues. Germline V gives CDR1 SGHRS, CDR2 YFSETQ. Written as DNA, the CDR3 is TGCGCCAGCAGCATGACTAGCGGGAGGGCCCTAGGGACCTACGAGCAGTACTTC. It is translated as CASSMTSGRALGTYEQYF.

This chain uses TRBV7-9 with TRBJ2-7, with TRBD2 identical over 7 bases. In germline, CDR1 is SEHNR, CDR2 FQNEAQ (reference sequence). J gave up 13 bases and V 0 bases, and 6 bases lay outside the gene matches. The CDR3 covers 12 residues. This chain's CDR3 is CASSLAGEGPYF. The CDR3 nucleotides are TGTGCCAGCAGCTTAGCGGGGGAGGGACCTTACTTC.

CDR3 protein: CASGGFNYGYTF. CDR3 nucleotides: TGTGCCAGCGGGGGGTTTAACTATGGCTACACCTTC. This chain links TRBV6-5 with TRBJ1-2; weak D call: TRBD1 (5 bases). The CDR3 consists of 12 residues. The ends were cut back, 8 bases at V and 1 base at J, with 8 bases in the middle. Per germline, CDR1 MNHEY and CDR2 SVGAGI.

The chain employs TRBV28 and TRBJ2-5; the match to TRBD2 covers 8 bases. The length of the CDR3 is 14 residues. V was pared by 7 bases and J by 3 bases, with 7 bases of the junction left unmatched. Per the germline V gene, CDR1 is MDHEN and CDR2 is SYDVKM. CDR3 DNA sequence: TGTGCCAGCATGGGAGCGGGGGACGAAGAGACCCAGTACTTC. Residues: CASMGAGDEETQYF.

This clonotype was picked up many times. This chain joins TRBV27 and TRBJ2-5, with TRBD2 matching over 8 bases. Germline V gene sequence: CDR1 MNHEY, CDR2 SMNVEV (reference sequence). Trimming cost V 6 bases and J 1 base; bases outside gene matches: 4. CDR3 length: 14 residues. The CDR3 DNA reads TGTGCCAGCAGACTAGCGGAACTCCAAGAGACCCAGTACTTC. It yields the protein CASRLAELQETQYF.

In its sample, this clonotype was seen a few times. The rearrangement links TRBV3-1 to TRBJ2-3; D is unclear. The CDR3 consists of 12 residues. Germline CDR1 and CDR2: LGHDT and YNNKEL (reference sequence). The germline V and J ends were trimmed by 6 bases and 6 bases, with 10 bases remaining between them. The CDR3: CASSQTEDTQYF. CDR3 DNA: TGTGCCAGCAGTCAAACCGAGGATACGCAGTATTTT.

The chain employs TRBV29-1 and TRBJ2-3; D not resolved. The CDR3 runs 13 residues. CDR1 is SQVTM, CDR2 ANQGSEA, per germline. V gave up 7 bases and J gave up 2 bases, with 13 bases separating them. DNA for the CDR3: TGCAGCGCCGCCAGGATCTACACAGATACGCAGTATTTT. Protein product: CSAARIYTDTQYF.